This T cell receptor beta chain appears in the sequencing data of a study of cytomegalovirus exposure and HLA in healthy donors. Study-level information: The Caucasian-associated ancestry cluster contained about 80% of the approximately 400 genotyped donors.

The PCR ran on 60 Vbeta and 13 Jbeta primers. Original processing notes: Per a later analysis, the number of unique TCR beta chains was some 82 million, of which about 10 million were shared. Profiled with immunoSEQ multiplex PCR; TCRdb holds only in-frame clones, not every one. The DNA gave D and trimming, while V, J and clone size come from that table. The sample has 58,000 or so clones, 65% to 75% seen once; the top ten hold more than 20%. This CDR3 contains 15 residues. Germline V gene data show CDR1 as LGHNA and CDR2 as YSLEER. After removal of 4 bases from V and 1 base from J, the junction contained 3 bases not matched to a gene.

Sequencing was done on a sample of PBMCs. The receptor's source is a man aged 50-59 years in good health and CMV-seropositive. The chain combines TRBV4-3 with TRBJ2-5; 10 bases line up with TRBD2. CDR3 region: CASSPSGGIQETQYF. CDR3 bases: TGCGCCAGCAGCCCTAGCGGGGGTATCCAAGAGACCCAGTACTTC.